This T cell receptor (beta chain) was observed in a study of T-cell reconstitution after alpha-beta-depleted transplantation in children. Study-wide points: After one year, T-cell counts and TCRbeta diversity mostly came from new T cells. The origin of alpha-beta T cells about two months after transplant was reportedly several hundred expanded graft clones. Surviving recipient cells, namely T cells and thymic progenitors, were the source of high day-60 TCRbeta diversity in some patients.

Trimming removed 6 bases from V and 0 bases from J, with 15 bases in between. Germline assignment: CDR1 SNHLY and CDR2 FYNNEI. The CDR3 has 16 amino acids. On this clonotype: Its matching antigen is unknown.

Unique molecular identifiers tagged the TCRbeta library. TCRdb processed the PCR reads anew with MiXCR; each CDR3 protein has one entry. The sample has about 420,000 distinct CDR3 sequences, around 15% seen once. This chain links TRBV2 with TRBJ1-5; maybe TRBD1 (5 bases). The sequences come from PBMCs, mostly from graft donor cells, collected 360 days after TCRalphabeta/CD19-depleted stem cell transplant. This clonotype originated in a boy under three years old who had a stem cell transplant for Wiskott-Aldrich syndrome, so the T cells may come from the graft donor. The CDR3, as DNA: TGTGCCAGCAGAGCCGGGACTAGTTATAGCAATCAGCCCCAGCATTTT. The encoded protein is CASRAGTSYSNQPQHF.